This T cell receptor (beta chain) comes out of a study of T cell repertoires in cytomegalovirus infection. Looking at the study overall: CMV infection and matching HLA type were both indicated by public TCR beta signatures.

Study results and limitations: HLA-C-restricted CMV-specific TCR beta clonotypes were dominant in the ex vivo response. Identification of carriers of CMV plus the relevant HLA was achieved through cumulative public TCR beta family frequency.

TCRdb reprocessed the reads via MiXCR and lists one record per CDR3 protein. The sample lists roughly 230,000 distinct CDR3 sequences, 15% to 20% occurring once. Germline CDR1 is SNHLY and CDR2 is FYNNEI. This CDR3 contains 13 residues. Trimming took off 3 bases at V and 4 bases at J, with 7 bases between the two ends. In regard to this clonotype: What it recognizes is unknown.

The chain couples TRBV2 to TRBJ2-1; D gene unclear. The source of this sequence is a human donor in good health (CMV status not recorded). Some clones in this sample may be carry-over from other donors' samples. The sample comprised CD8+ T cells from PBMCs. The CDR3 coding sequence is TGTGCCAGCAGTGAGGGCCCGTACAATGAGCAGTTCTTC. Translated, it gives CASSEGPYNEQFF.